The source of this TCR beta chain is a study of blood T cell repertoires in COVID-19. In the study overall: Spain, Italy and the United States supplied samples that represented acute and convalescent COVID-19.

The ends were cut back, 3 bases at V and 3 bases at J, with 11 bases in the middle. Germline V gene sequence: CDR1 SGDLS, CDR2 YYNGEE. The CDR3 totals 14 residues. Data came from immunoSEQ multiplex PCR; TCRdb stores just in-frame clones and leaves some out. The profile shows about 410,000 clones, roughly 90% of them singletons. Recruited during active infection, patients (from Seattle) were subsequently followed longitudinally. This clonotype originated in a woman between 40 and 50 years old with COVID-19, enrolled during active disease. Specimen: peripheral blood. This chain joins TRBV9 and TRBJ2-3, with D tentatively TRBD1 (5 bases). CDR3 in amino acids: CASSAGQGTDTQYF. CDR3 bases: TGTGCCAGCAGCGCAGGGCAGGGTACAGATACGCAGTATTTT. Drawing the rest from reference TRBV9 and TRBJ2-3, the complete variable domain is DSGVTQTPKHLITATGQRVTLRCSPRSGDLSVYWYQQSLDQGLQFLIQYYNGEERAKGNILERFSAQQFPDLHSELNLSSLELGDSALYFCASSAGQGTDTQYFGPGTRLTVL.